This TCR beta chain was recorded in a study of T cell responses to AZD1222 COVID-19 vaccine. The study, taken as a whole, reports: The breadth and depth of Spike-specific TCRs increased once two AZD1222 doses had been given. Baseline serology detected seropositivity in only 5 to 7 AZD1222 recipients.

The method was immunoSEQ multiplex PCR; TCRdb's version includes in-frame clones alone and lacks a portion of them. The sample has around 140,000 clones, over 90% seen once. Concerning this clone: Its antigen is not identified.

Germline V lookup: CDR1 SEHNR, CDR2 FQNEAQ (reference sequence). The CDR3 consists of 11 residues. V lost 7 bases, J lost 8 bases, and 4 bases stayed unmatched. The chain uses TRBV7-9 and TRBJ1-2; 7 bases align to TRBD1. The sequence was obtained from an adult in good health. This material consisted of peripheral blood, taken on day 0 of AZD1222 vaccination. CDR3 region: CASTTGDGYTF. The CDR3 DNA reads as TGTGCCAGCACCACAGGGGACGGCTACACCTTC. Full variable domain (remainder filled in from reference TRBV7-9 and TRBJ1-2): DTGVSQNPRHKITKRGQNVTFRCDPISEHNRLYWYRQTLGQGPEFLTYFQNEAQLEKSRLLSDRFSAERPKGSFSTLEIQRTEQGDSAMYLCASTTGDGYTFGSGTRLTVV.